The 20 T cell receptor beta chains below all came from one sample that was sequenced in a study of T cell responses to AZD1222 COVID-19 vaccine. Profiled with immunoSEQ multiplex PCR; TCRdb holds only in-frame clones, not every one. This table has approximately 88,000 clones, approximately 91% appearing once. Sequencing was performed on peripheral blood, taken 28 days after the second AZD1222 dose. Every receptor here comes from an adult who received the AZD1222 COVID-19 vaccine.

The chain carries TRBV4-2 and TRBJ2-2, with TRBD2 as a possible D gene (5 bases). CDR1 and CDR2 (germline): LGHNA, YNFKEQ. This CDR3 is 14 amino acids long. Trimming shortened V by 4 bases and J by 4 bases, and 10 bases separated the two germline ends. CDR3 sequence reads: CASSRRLSTGELFF. The DNA for the CDR3 is TGTGCCAGCAGCCGCAGACTAAGCACCGGGGAGCTGTTTTTT.

The chain carries TRBV25-1 and TRBJ2-5; D uncertain. Germline V gives CDR1 MGHDK, CDR2 SYGVNS. The CDR3 loop spans 14 amino acids. Trimming removed 4 bases from V and 5 bases from J, with 14 bases in between. The DNA of the CDR3 is TGTGCCAGCAGTGGCTCGAATCTGGGGGAGACCCAGTACTTC. Amino acids: CASSGSNLGETQYF.

The chain recombines TRBV5-1 with TRBJ1-2; 9 bases fit TRBD1. Trimming took 4 bases from V and 0 from J; bases not matched to a gene: 10. The CDR3 is 17 residues long. Germline values: CDR1 SGHRS, CDR2 YFSETQ. CDR3 in amino acids: CASSATGTGRANYGYTF. The CDR3 nucleotides read TGCGCCAGCAGCGCGACCGGGACAGGGCGGGCTAACTATGGCTACACCTTC.

As for this clone: Other DNA sequences in the sample encode the same CDR3. The rearrangement links TRBV3-1 (or the pseudogene TRBV3-2) to TRBJ2-3; D perhaps matches TRBD1 (6 bases). Deletions cut 0 bases from V and 6 bases from J, with 7 bases between. The CDR3 extends over 13 amino acids. Germline loops: CDR1 LGHDT, CDR2 YNNKEL (reference sequence). CDR3 sequence (DNA): TGTGCCAGCAGCCAAGAGGGGGCGGATACGCAGTATTTT. Its translation is CASSQEGADTQYF.

The chain links TRBV5-1 to TRBJ2-7, with 8 bases matching TRBD1. J lost 5 bases, V lost 1 base, and 11 bases had no gene match. Germline V gene sequence: CDR1 SGHRS, CDR2 YFSETQ. This CDR3 has 16 residues. The CDR3 coding sequence is TGCGCCAGCAGCTTGCAAGCTAATGGCAGGGGGCACGAGCAGTACTTC. Encoded protein: CASSLQANGRGHEQYF.

The chain carries TRBV5-1 and TRBJ2-6, with TRBD1 identical over 9 bases. The germline V gene has CDR1 SGHRS and CDR2 YFSETQ. There are 20 residues in the CDR3. Trimming cost V 0 bases and J 0 bases; bases outside gene matches: 10. The CDR3 DNA is TGCGCCAGCAGCTTGGCAAATTTAGGGACAGGGCGCTCTGGGGCCAACGTCCTGACTTTC. This encodes CASSLANLGTGRSGANVLTF.

J is TRBJ2-7 and V is TRBV7-9; D possibly corresponds to TRBD2 (7 bases). V lost 0 bases to trimming and J lost 2 bases, with 11 bases between them. CDR3 size: 15 residues. Germline V gene sequence: CDR1 SEHNR, CDR2 FQNEAQ (reference sequence). CDR3 coding DNA: TGTGCCAGCAGCTTAGCGGGGGGGCCGACCTACGAGCAGTACTTC. Amino acids: CASSLAGGPTYEQYF.

This sequence joins TRBV19 and TRBJ1-1; D unclear. The V gene lost 4 bases and the J gene lost 11 bases, with 14 bases spanning the gap. CDR3 length: 12 residues. The germline CDR1 and CDR2 sequences are LNHDA and SQIVND (reference sequence). CDR3: CASSTRTWAAFF. The CDR3 DNA is TGTGCCAGTAGTACCCGGACGTGGGCGGCTTTCTTT. The whole variable domain, filled in from reference TRBV19 and TRBJ1-1, reads DGGITQSPKYLFRKEGQNVTLSCEQNLNHDAMYWYRQDPGQGLRLIYYSQIVNDFQKGDIAEGYSVSREKKESFPLTVTSAQKNPTAFYLCASSTRTWAAFFGQGTRLTVV.

The V and J genes are TRBV30 and TRBJ1-2; D gene uncertain. V was shortened by 3 bases and J by 0 bases, with 17 bases between the two germline ends. The CDR3 is made up of 16 amino acids. CDR1 is GTSNPN and CDR2 is SVGIG in the germline V gene (reference sequence). CDR3 sequence: CAWSGKGRIANYGYTF. Here the CDR3 DNA reads TGTGCCTGGAGCGGGAAGGGTCGTATTGCTAACTATGGCTACACCTTC.

In DNA form, the CDR3 reads TGTGCCAGCAGCGAAAAGAATAATGAAAAACTGTTTTTT. It yields the protein CASSEKNNEKLFF. This chain joins TRBV5-4 and TRBJ1-4; D not certain. Trimming left V 4 bases short and J 4 bases short, with 8 bases between. There are 13 residues in the CDR3. Per the germline V gene, CDR1 is SGHNT and CDR2 is YYREEE (reference sequence).

The V call is TRBV2, the J call TRBJ2-7; TRBD2 is a possible D gene (6 bases). The CDR3 contains 13 residues. Germline V gene lookup returns CDR1 SNHLY and CDR2 FYNNEI. Trimming shortened V by 10 bases and J by 2 bases, and 15 bases separated the two germline ends. CDR3 region: CAITGTSPYEQYF. CDR3 in DNA: TGTGCCATTACCGGGACTTCCCCCTACGAGCAGTACTTC.

The V call is TRBV6-1, the J call TRBJ1-5; TRBD1 matches at 9 bases. V was clipped by 4 bases and J by 2 bases; unmatched bases: 6. Germline V gene lookup returns CDR1 MNHNS and CDR2 SASEGT. This CDR3 is built from 16 residues. The CDR3 here is CASSGGQGVGNQPQHF. The CDR3 DNA sequence: TGTGCCAGCAGTGGGGGACAGGGTGTTGGCAATCAGCCCCAGCATTTT.

V usage is TRBV6-5 and J usage is TRBJ2-2; D perhaps matches TRBD2 (6 bases). Germline CDR1 is MNHEY and CDR2 is SVGAGI. This CDR3 is built from 16 residues. V was pared by 0 bases and J by 4 bases, with 12 bases between. CDR3: CASSYSRLVSTGELFF. CDR3 in DNA: TGTGCCAGCAGTTACTCGAGACTAGTCAGCACCGGGGAGCTGTTTTTT.

The chain combines TRBV7-9 with TRBJ1-1; no reliable D call. Per germline, CDR1 SEHNR and CDR2 FQNEAQ (reference sequence). The CDR3 has 14 residues. The V and J ends lost 1 base and 0 bases respectively, with 6 bases between them. The CDR3 DNA reads as TGTGCCAGCAGCTTAGTCTTTATGAACACTGAAGCTTTCTTT. Protein product: CASSLVFMNTEAFF.

This clone showed up just once. This CDR3 reads CASIKGYWETQYF. In DNA form, the CDR3 reads TGTGCCAGCATCAAGGGTTATTGGGAGACCCAGTACTTC. The rearrangement joins TRBV6-5 to TRBJ2-5; D remains ambiguous. V gave up 7 bases and J gave up 5 bases, with 14 bases separating them. CDR1 is MNHEY and CDR2 is SVGAGI in the germline V gene. This CDR3 spans 13 amino acids.

V gene TRBV7-9 combines with J gene TRBJ2-5; a possible D gene is TRBD2 (7 bases). Trimming removed 2 bases at V and 5 bases at J, with 21 bases between. The length of the CDR3 is 17 residues. CDR1 SEHNR and CDR2 FQNEAQ come from the germline V gene (reference sequence). CDR3 nucleotide sequence: TGTGCCAGCAGCTTATTTGGCGGGGGCCTGGCGGGGGAGACCCAGTACTTC. Translating gives CASSLFGGGLAGETQYF.

This clone came up a few times. The chain joins TRBV6-5 to TRBJ2-7; no reliable D call. The CDR3 extends over 15 amino acids. Germline CDR1 reads MNHEY; CDR2 reads SVGAGI. The germline V and J ends were trimmed by 0 bases and 5 bases, with 14 bases remaining between them. CDR3 DNA: TGTGCCAGCAGTTACTCGAGGCGTCCGACCGACGAGCAGTACTTC. It encodes CASSYSRRPTDEQYF.

This chain's CDR3 is CASSIADSLSYEQYF. The CDR3, as DNA: TGTGCCAGTAGTATAGCCGACAGCCTCTCCTACGAGCAGTACTTC. The rearrangement joins TRBV19 to TRBJ2-7; D perhaps matches TRBD1 (5 bases). Germline V gene data show CDR1 as LNHDA and CDR2 as SQIVND (reference sequence). The CDR3 runs to 15 residues. With 1 base removed from V and 0 bases from J, the gap between germline ends came to 10 bases.

The V and J genes are TRBV23-1 and TRBJ2-7; 7 nucleotides align to TRBD1. TRBV23-1 is labeled an ORF, and its function is uncertain. V lost 1 base, J lost 6 bases, and 3 bases stayed unmatched. The CDR3 has 13 residues. The CDR3 coding sequence is TGCGCCAGCAGTCAATTGAGGGGGCGCGAGCAGTACTTC. This translates into CASSQLRGREQYF.

This rearrangement joins TRBV6-2 or TRBV6-3 to TRBJ1-1, with D uncertain. Germline-derived CDR1 and CDR2 are MNHEY and SVGEGT. CDR3 length equals 15 residues. V shed 3 bases and J shed 0 bases, with 11 bases lying between them. This chain's CDR3 is CASSYQGNLNTEAFF. In nucleotides, the CDR3 is TGTGCCAGCAGTTATCAAGGGAACCTGAACACTGAAGCTTTCTTT.